This T cell receptor beta chain came from a study of T cell responses to AZD1222 COVID-19 vaccine. Unmatched junction bases numbered 6, after V lost 0 bases and J lost 11 bases. This CDR3 has 14 residues. In germline, CDR1 is LGHNA, CDR2 YNFKEQ. Repertoires were generated with immunoSEQ multiplex PCR, while TCRdb's copy carries only in-frame clones and drops some. The sample lists around 70,000 clones; roughly 90% were seen once. The sequence was obtained from an adult in good health. The material sequenced was peripheral blood, taken on day 0 of AZD1222 vaccination. The chain uses TRBV4-2 and TRBJ1-1; TRBD1 aligns across 10 bases. CDR3 region: CASSQERGTGEAFF. As DNA, the CDR3 is TGTGCCAGCAGCCAAGAGAGGGGGACAGGGGAGGCTTTCTTT.